The entry below gives a single T cell receptor beta chain sequence along with its context. Its antigen is undetermined. This sample is part of a study of cytomegalovirus exposure and HLA in healthy donors. Study overall: A preliminary data release comprised approximately 85 million unique TCRs obtained from HLA-typed donors. The study's findings and limits: The Asian-associated ancestry cluster reportedly had fewer N-insertions than the approximately 630-donor mean in a later analysis. Analyses of presence and absence presupposed an approximately uniform sequencing depth across donors.

PCR involved 60 Vbeta and 13 Jbeta primers. Method: immunoSEQ multiplex PCR; TCRdb's copy keeps in-frame clones and lacks some. The sample has about 150,000 clones; approximately 73% are singletons. V dropped 0 bases and J dropped 8 bases, with 12 bases sitting between them. The CDR3 sequence is 14 residues long. The germline CDR1 and CDR2 sequences are SGHRS and YFSETQ. Unrecorded immune exposure was likely among donors, who were nominally healthy when sampled. The sequence was collected from a man aged 30-40 years in good health and CMV-seropositive. Material: PBMCs. The chain uses TRBV5-1 and TRBJ1-3; D gene ambiguous. This chain's CDR3 is CASSLGQAEDTIYF. In DNA, the CDR3 is TGCGCCAGCAGCTTGGGTCAGGCGGAGGACACCATATATTTT.